This T cell receptor (beta chain) was sequenced during a study of CD8 T cells in ankylosing spondylitis. Study-wide points: There was a TCR beta motif, made of eight highly homologous variants, that appeared characteristic of ankylosing spondylitis blood.

Per the germline V gene, CDR1 is SGHRS and CDR2 is YFSETQ. The CDR3 is made up of 15 amino acids. V shed 2 bases, J shed 5 bases, and the junction held 7 bases outside the gene matches. This clonotype occurred many times. Its specificity is unknown. MiXCR, run by TCRdb on the 5' RACE reads, gives a single entry per CDR3 protein. The sample lists roughly 130,000 distinct CDR3 sequences; around 7% were seen once. V is TRBV5-1 and J is TRBJ2-5; 9 nucleotides agree with TRBD1. Sequencing input: blood, either unsorted or a sorted T cell fraction (not recorded which). The receptor's source is a male donor with ankylosing spondylitis or in good health (not recorded which). Written as DNA, the CDR3 is TGCGCCAGCAGCTTACTCACAGGGGGCATGGAGACCCAGTACTTC. Translating gives CASSLLTGGMETQYF.